Each of the 2 T cell receptor beta chains below was sequenced from the same sample in a study of technical replicates of blood from several donors. Clones were sequenced by immunoSEQ multiplex PCR, and TCRdb holds only the in-frame ones, with some missing. In the table there are over 55,000 clones, more than 85% of which are singletons. The specimen was PBMCs. The source of these receptors is a human donor in good health. Some clones in this sample may be carry-over from other donors' samples.

This chain joins TRBV9 and TRBJ2-7, with D tentatively TRBD2 (6 bases). Trimming pared 3 bases from V and 3 bases from J, leaving 13 bases between. Germline CDR1 reads SGDLS; CDR2 reads YYNGEE. The CDR3 is made up of 14 amino acids. The CDR3 loop is CASSARDGHYEQYF. The CDR3 DNA reads TGTGCCAGCAGCGCGCGGGACGGCCACTACGAGCAGTACTTC.

The chain recombines TRBV21-1 with TRBJ2-4; TRBD2 was called by the table and not checked on the DNA. TRBV21-1 counts as a pseudogene. The CDR3 contains 15 residues. CDR3 sequence: CASSKQGLAKNIQYF. The CDR3 DNA reads TGTGCCAGCAGCAAACAGGGACTAGCCAAAAACATTCAGTACTTC.